The next 17 T cell receptor beta chains were all read from a single sample in a study of immune evolution from preneoplasia to lung adenocarcinoma. Assay used: immunoSEQ multiplex PCR; TCRdb lists only in-frame clones, some missing. The table has 4,000 to 4,500 clones, 60% to 85% seen once. The sample consisted of FFPE lung adenocarcinoma in situ tissue. The receptors originated from a person aged 60-80 years with lung adenocarcinoma.

This clone occurred a few times. The chain carries TRBV5-1 and TRBJ2-2; no clear D gene. CDR1 and CDR2 (germline): SGHRS, YFSETQ. This CDR3 is 16 amino acids long. V was cut by 2 bases and J by 1 base, with 12 bases left in between. In DNA, the CDR3 is TGCGCCAGCAGCTTCCTACCGTCGGAGAACACCGGGGAGCTGTTTTTT. Translated, it gives CASSFLPSENTGELFF.

V is TRBV19 and J is TRBJ2-6, with 8 bases matching TRBD1. The CDR3 has 18 residues. V lost 7 bases, J lost 1 base, and 12 bases stayed unmatched. Germline V lookup: CDR1 LNHDA, CDR2 SQIVND (reference sequence). CDR3 sequence (DNA): TGTGCCAGTAACGAGGCGGGACAGGAGGCGTCTGGGGCCAACGTCCTGACTTTC. This encodes CASNEAGQEASGANVLTF.

The chain employs TRBV28 and TRBJ2-7; the D gene is possibly TRBD1 (6 bases). The germline CDR1 and CDR2 sequences are MDHEN and SYDVKM. V lost 4 bases and J 2 bases, leaving 12 bases between the germline ends. The CDR3 runs to 14 residues. CDR3 DNA sequence: TGTGCCAGCAGTTATGAACAGGGCGCCTACGAGCAGTACTTC. Protein product: CASSYEQGAYEQYF.

V is TRBV6-1 and J is TRBJ1-1; the D gene is possibly TRBD1 (5 bases). Germline V gene sequence: CDR1 MNHNS, CDR2 SASEGT. The CDR3 spans 11 residues. The V end lost 6 bases, the J end lost 7 bases, and 9 bases lay between the germline ends. This CDR3 reads CASRTESEAFF. The CDR3 DNA is TGTGCCAGCAGGACAGAAAGTGAAGCTTTCTTT.

This rearrangement joins TRBV5-8 to TRBJ1-1, with TRBD1 matching 11 bases. From germline, CDR1 is SGHTS and CDR2 YDEGEE. Germline trimming cut 4 bases from V and 11 bases from J; bases unmatched to any gene: 7. There are 13 residues in the CDR3. CDR3 nucleotide sequence: TGTGCCAGCAGCCCACGGACAGGGGGCAGGGCTTTCTTT. Encoded protein: CASSPRTGGRAFF.

This chain uses TRBV11-2 with TRBJ2-5; D is possibly TRBD1 (6 bases). V was pared by 4 bases and J by 2 bases, with 14 bases between. This CDR3 is 15 amino acids long. The germline V gene encodes CDR1 SGHAT and CDR2 FQNNGV. CDR3: CASSSVTGQQETQYF. CDR3 nucleotides: TGTGCCAGCAGCTCCGTTACGGGACAACAAGAGACCCAGTACTTC.

This chain links TRBV11-2 with TRBJ2-7, with D hard to call. This CDR3 region has 13 residues. CDR1 is SGHAT, CDR2 FQNNGV, per germline. The V end was cut by 2 bases, the J end by 3 bases, with 8 bases between. The CDR3 loop reads CASSLINIYEQYF. As DNA, the CDR3 is TGTGCCAGCAGCTTAATTAATATCTACGAGCAGTACTTC.

The V gene is TRBV9, the J gene TRBJ2-4, with 7 bases fitting TRBD1. This CDR3 comprises 16 residues. V shed 4 bases, J shed 7 bases, and the junction held 14 bases outside the gene matches. Germline values: CDR1 SGDLS, CDR2 YYNGEE. The chain's CDR3 is CASSSYSGTERNIQYF. The DNA for the CDR3 is TGTGCCAGCAGCTCATATTCCGGGACAGAAAGGAACATTCAGTACTTC.

CDR3 sequence (DNA): TGCGCCAGCAGCTTGGATACAGGGAACTATGGCTACACCTTC. Amino acid sequence: CASSLDTGNYGYTF. The rearrangement links TRBV5-1 to TRBJ1-2, with TRBD1 as a possible D gene (6 bases). CDR3 size: 14 residues. The germline V and J ends were trimmed by 0 bases and 2 bases, with 8 bases remaining between them. Per germline, CDR1 SGHRS and CDR2 YFSETQ.

The chain couples TRBV11-3 to TRBJ1-5, with D possibly matching TRBD1 (5 bases). V lost 5 bases and J lost 0, with 17 bases in between. Germline CDR1 SGHNT, CDR2 YENEEA. The CDR3 loop spans 17 amino acids. DNA for the CDR3: TGTGCCAGCAGCCACTATAAAGGACACCATAGCAATCAGCCCCAGCATTTT. Translating it yields CASSHYKGHHSNQPQHF.

V and J are TRBV11-2 and TRBJ2-3, with D hard to call. This CDR3 has 14 amino acids. With 2 bases removed from V and 0 bases from J, the gap between germline ends came to 6 bases. Germline V CDR1 and CDR2: SGHAT, FQNNGV. CDR3 amino acids: CASSLLWSTDTQYF. CDR3 bases: TGTGCCAGCAGCTTATTATGGAGCACAGATACGCAGTATTTT.

The V call is TRBV5-1, the J call TRBJ1-4, with unresolved D. The V end was cut by 0 bases, the J end by 0 bases, with 6 bases between. The CDR3 covers 15 residues. The germline V gene encodes CDR1 SGHRS and CDR2 YFSETQ. This chain's CDR3 is CASSLVRATNEKLFF. DNA for the CDR3: TGCGCCAGCAGCTTGGTGCGGGCAACTAATGAAAAACTGTTTTTT. Based on the CDR3 plus reference TRBV5-1 and TRBJ1-4, the full variable domain is KAGVTQTPRYLIKTRGQQVTLSCSPISGHRSVSWYQQTPGQGLQFLFEYFSETQRNKGNFPGRFSGRQFSNSRSEMNVSTLELGDSALYLCASSLVRATNEKLFFGSGTQLSVL.

This chain links TRBV30 with TRBJ2-6; D is unresolved. Per the germline V gene, CDR1 is GTSNPN and CDR2 is SVGIG (reference sequence). V lost 3 bases to trimming and J lost 4 bases, with 10 bases between them. This CDR3 contains 14 residues. The CDR3 DNA is TGTGCCTGGAGCCCTCCTGTGGGGGCCAACGTCCTGACTTTC. Encoded protein: CAWSPPVGANVLTF.

For the CDR3, the DNA is TGTGCCAGCAGCTCTTGGACTAGCGGGGGGCGGAAGACCCAGTACTTC. It translates to CASSSWTSGGRKTQYF. The gene calls are TRBV7-9 and TRBJ2-5; TRBD2 matches 14 bases. Germline CDR1 and CDR2: SEHNR and FQNEAQ (reference sequence). V shed 4 bases and J 6 bases; nucleotides not matched to a gene: 7. The CDR3 runs 16 residues.

The chain uses TRBV11-3 and TRBJ2-3; TRBD2 aligns across 7 bases. There are 17 residues in the CDR3. The ends lost 1 base at V and 2 bases at J; junction bases unmatched: 9. Per the germline V gene, CDR1 is SGHNT and CDR2 is YENEEA. The CDR3 DNA follows: TGTGCCAGCAGCTTAGGACGAAGCGGGGCACTCACAGATACGCAGTATTTT. It codes for CASSLGRSGALTDTQYF.

The gene calls are TRBV29-1 and TRBJ2-2, with unresolved D. CDR3 size: 12 residues. The germline V and J ends were trimmed by 5 bases and 1 base, with 5 bases remaining between them. The germline CDR1 and CDR2 sequences are SQVTM and ANQGSEA. The CDR3 nucleotides are TGCAGCGTTCAGAAGAACACCGGGGAGCTGTTTTTT. Translation gives CSVQKNTGELFF.

The rearrangement uses TRBV5-1 and TRBJ2-1; 7 bases are shared with TRBD1. The V gene end was trimmed by 3 bases and the J gene end by 3 bases; junction bases not matched to a gene: 6. The length of the CDR3 is 15 residues. The germline CDR1 and CDR2 sequences are SGHRS and YFSETQ. For the CDR3, the DNA is TGCGCCAGCAGCTCAGGGGGTGGGAGCTACAATGAGCAGTTCTTC. It is translated as CASSSGGGSYNEQFF.